The 19 T cell receptor beta chains listed next were all sequenced from one sample in a study of blood T cell repertoires in COVID-19. TCRdb's table, derived via immunoSEQ multiplex PCR, lists solely in-frame clones and lacks some. The sample records 170,000 or so clones, 80% to 90% being singletons. The sample consisted of peripheral blood. The receptors were sampled from a man aged 18 to 35 who had recovered from COVID-19.

V gene TRBV5-4 combines with J gene TRBJ2-1; D not certain. CDR1 SGHNT and CDR2 YYREEE come from the germline V gene (reference sequence). V lost 1 base and J 5 bases, leaving 16 bases between the germline ends. The CDR3 is 16 residues long. The CDR3 sequence: CASSLIQSLKDNEQFF. The CDR3, as DNA: TGTGCCAGCAGCTTGATACAGTCCCTTAAGGACAATGAGCAGTTCTTC.

This chain links TRBV3-1 (or the pseudogene TRBV3-2) with TRBJ2-2; TRBD2 agrees at 14 bases. Germline CDR1 and CDR2: LGHDT and YNNKEL (reference sequence). The CDR3 has 19 residues. V gave up 2 bases and J gave up 5 bases; unmatched junction bases: 10. The CDR3 DNA is TGTGCCAGCAGCCAAACGGGACTAGCGGGAGCGGGGGTTACCGGGGAGCTGTTTTTT. This sequence encodes CASSQTGLAGAGVTGELFF.

The CDR3 DNA reads TGTGCCAGCAGTGGGGACAGGATCGAAGCTTTCTTT. It translates to CASSGDRIEAFF. The chain has TRBV12-3 or TRBV12-4 and TRBJ1-1, with 8 bases lining up with TRBD1. CDR3 length equals 12 residues. The V and J ends lost 5 bases and 8 bases, in that order; junction bases with no gene match: 4.

This clone occurred once. The chain links TRBV7-2 to TRBJ2-7, with 7 bases identical to TRBD1. The ends lost 5 bases at V and 2 bases at J; junction bases unmatched: 9. The CDR3 consists of 15 residues. The germline V gene encodes CDR1 SGHTA and CDR2 FQGNSA. Here the CDR3 reads CASSPEGTVPYEQYF. The CDR3 coding sequence is TGTGCCAGCAGCCCAGAGGGGACAGTACCCTACGAGCAGTACTTC.

The chain carries TRBV13 and TRBJ2-7; 7 bases are shared with TRBD1. The CDR3 extends over 15 amino acids. After removal of 0 bases from V and 4 bases from J, the junction contained 6 bases not matched to a gene. In germline, CDR1 is PRHDT, CDR2 FYEKMQ (reference sequence). CDR3 nucleotides: TGTGCCAGCAGCTTAGGCTCGCACAGGGGATACGAGCAGTACTTC. Translation gives CASSLGSHRGYEQYF.

V and J are TRBV18 and TRBJ2-7, with 9 bases identical to TRBD1. Trimming removed 3 bases from V and 5 bases from J; junction bases left unmatched: 11. CDR1 and CDR2 from the germline V gene are KGHSH and LQKENI. The CDR3 extends over 16 amino acids. The CDR3 region has the DNA TGTGCCAGCTCACCCTGGGGACAGGGTAATCCCAACGAGCAGTACTTC. Its protein is CASSPWGQGNPNEQYF.

The V gene is TRBV2, the J gene TRBJ2-7; 14 bases align to TRBD2. J lost 3 bases, V lost 9 bases, and 4 bases had no gene match. The length of the CDR3 is 14 residues. Per germline, CDR1 SNHLY and CDR2 FYNNEI. CDR3 nucleotide sequence: TGTGCCAGGGGGACTAGCGGGAGACTCTACGAGCAGTACTTC. The encoded protein is CARGTSGRLYEQYF.

The V gene is TRBV5-4, the J gene TRBJ1-1; maybe TRBD1 (6 bases). The CDR3 contains 14 residues. Trimming removed 1 base at V and 3 bases at J, with 10 bases between. Germline V gene sequence: CDR1 SGHNT, CDR2 YYREEE (reference sequence). The CDR3 DNA follows: TGTGCCAGCAGCTTGAAAGAGGGGGACACTGAAGCTTTCTTT. Amino acids: CASSLKEGDTEAFF.

The chain joins TRBV13 to TRBJ1-1; D call uncertain. Between the trimmed V and J ends, which lost 4 bases and 5 bases, there was a span of 14 bases. Germline values: CDR1 PRHDT, CDR2 FYEKMQ (reference sequence). CDR3 size: 14 residues. The CDR3 loop reads CASSSPEGRTEAFF. CDR3 in DNA: TGTGCCAGCAGCTCCCCCGAAGGGAGGACTGAAGCTTTCTTT. Supplemented by reference TRBV13 and TRBJ1-1, the full variable domain reads AAGVIQSPRHLIKEKRETATLKCYPIPRHDTVYWYQQGPGQDPQFLISFYEKMQSDKGSIPDRFSAQQFSDYHSELNMSSLELGDSALYFCASSSPEGRTEAFFGQGTRLTVV.

This chain links TRBV28 with TRBJ2-1, with 10 bases lining up with TRBD1. The J segment lost 9 bases and the V segment lost 6 bases, leaving 8 bases of the junction unmatched. This CDR3 has 14 amino acids. From germline, CDR1 is MDHEN and CDR2 SYDVKM. The DNA for the CDR3 is TGTGCCAGCAGGGGGACAGGGGAAACAGTTGAGCAGTTCTTC. This translates into CASRGTGETVEQFF.

J is TRBJ1-2 and V is TRBV30; no clear D. This CDR3 is built from 14 residues. V was cut by 2 bases and J by 6 bases, with 16 bases left in between. Germline loops: CDR1 GTSNPN, CDR2 SVGIG (reference sequence). CDR3 region: CAWSTLAGGNGYTF. CDR3 DNA: TGTGCCTGGAGTACCCTGGCAGGAGGTAATGGCTACACCTTC.

The chain joins TRBV10-1 to TRBJ2-3, with 16 positions matching TRBD2. The CDR3 sequence is 18 residues long. V lost 4 bases and J lost 6; bases outside the gene matches: 10. The germline V gene encodes CDR1 WNHNN and CDR2 SYGVQD (reference sequence). DNA for the CDR3: TGCGCCAGCAGTGCCCTTGCCGGGACTAGCGGGAGGGGGGATACGCAGTATTTT. Protein: CASSALAGTSGRGDTQYF.

The genes are TRBV4-1 and TRBJ2-7; 14 bases map to TRBD2. In germline, CDR1 is MGHRA, CDR2 YSYEKL. This CDR3 has 14 amino acids. Trimming at V came to 8 bases and at J to 6 bases, leaving 6 bases not matched to a gene. The DNA of the CDR3 is TGCGCCAGCCGACTCGGACTAGCGGGAGGCGAGCAGTACTTC. Translated, it gives CASRLGLAGGEQYF.

The chain joins TRBV3-1 (or the pseudogene TRBV3-2) to TRBJ2-1; D may be TRBD2 (5 bases). The CDR3 spans 13 residues. Trimming stripped 0 bases from V and 13 bases from J, with 13 bases between. Germline values: CDR1 LGHDT, CDR2 YNNKEL (reference sequence). In nucleotides, the CDR3 is TGTGCCAGCAGCCAAGATCGGCGATCGGGACAGTTCTTC. Protein product: CASSQDRRSGQFF.

The chain is built from TRBV7-2 and TRBJ1-2; 8 nucleotides align to TRBD1. V was pared by 3 bases and J by 8 bases, with 14 bases of the junction left unmatched. CDR1 is SGHTA, CDR2 FQGNSA, per germline. The CDR3 extends over 16 amino acids. The CDR3 nucleotides are TGTGCCAGCAGCTTCAGCCAGGGGGCGCGTAGAGGAGGCTACACCTTC. Its translation is CASSFSQGARRGGYTF. The full variable domain, completed using reference TRBV7-2 and TRBJ1-2, is GAGVSQSPSNKVTEKGKDVELRCDPISGHTALYWYRQSLGQGLEFLIYFQGNSAPDKSGLPSDRFSAERTGGSVSTLTIQRTQQEDSAVYLCASSFSQGARRGGYTFGSGTRLTVV.

V and J are TRBV4-1 and TRBJ2-1; possible D gene TRBD2, 5 bases. V lost 7 bases and J 5 bases, leaving 15 bases between the germline ends. The CDR3 covers 14 residues. CDR1 is MGHRA, CDR2 YSYEKL, per germline. CDR3 region: CASTPGSAHNEQFF. In DNA form, the CDR3 reads TGCGCCAGCACCCCTGGTAGCGCCCACAATGAGCAGTTCTTC.

The chain has TRBV27 and TRBJ1-2; the match to TRBD1 covers 7 bases. Trimming cost V 3 bases and J 8 bases; bases outside gene matches: 6. This CDR3 has 13 amino acids. CDR1 is MNHEY and CDR2 is SMNVEV in the germline V gene (reference sequence). CDR3 nucleotide sequence: TGTGCCAGCAGTTTTAAAGGGGGCTCGGGCTACACCTTC. It codes for CASSFKGGSGYTF.

CDR3 nucleotide sequence: TGTGCCAGCAGCCGGGACAGGGATCAGCCCCAGCATTTT. As protein: CASSRDRDQPQHF. The rearrangement joins TRBV11-2 to TRBJ1-5, with 9 nucleotides matching TRBD1. The V gene end was trimmed by 5 bases and the J gene end by 5 bases; junction bases not matched to a gene: 1. CDR1 is SGHAT, CDR2 FQNNGV, per germline. The CDR3 is 13 amino acids.

The V and J genes are TRBV6-2 or TRBV6-3 and TRBJ2-7; D possibly corresponds to TRBD2 (6 bases). Looked up from germline, CDR1 is MNHEY and CDR2 is SVGEGT. Between the trimmed V and J ends, which lost 4 bases and 1 base, there was a span of 8 bases. There are 13 residues in the CDR3. This chain's CDR3 is CASSSGRSYEQYF. CDR3 nucleotides: TGTGCCAGCAGTTCAGGGAGGTCCTACGAGCAGTACTTC.